This T cell receptor (beta chain) was documented in a study of blood T cell repertoires in COVID-19. Trimming left V 7 bases short and J 8 bases short, with 17 bases between. Germline CDR1 is SQVTM and CDR2 is ANQGSEA. The CDR3 has 12 amino acids. Repertoires were generated with immunoSEQ multiplex PCR, while TCRdb's copy carries only in-frame clones and drops some. This table has about 140,000 clones, roughly 88% appearing once. The chain combines TRBV29-1 with TRBJ1-2; maybe TRBD1 (5 bases). This TCR was sampled from a man in his 60s with active or convalescent COVID-19. Sequenced sample: peripheral blood. DNA for the CDR3: TGCAGCGCCCTAGGTCAGGGCGGAGGCTACACCTTC. Protein: CSALGQGGGYTF.